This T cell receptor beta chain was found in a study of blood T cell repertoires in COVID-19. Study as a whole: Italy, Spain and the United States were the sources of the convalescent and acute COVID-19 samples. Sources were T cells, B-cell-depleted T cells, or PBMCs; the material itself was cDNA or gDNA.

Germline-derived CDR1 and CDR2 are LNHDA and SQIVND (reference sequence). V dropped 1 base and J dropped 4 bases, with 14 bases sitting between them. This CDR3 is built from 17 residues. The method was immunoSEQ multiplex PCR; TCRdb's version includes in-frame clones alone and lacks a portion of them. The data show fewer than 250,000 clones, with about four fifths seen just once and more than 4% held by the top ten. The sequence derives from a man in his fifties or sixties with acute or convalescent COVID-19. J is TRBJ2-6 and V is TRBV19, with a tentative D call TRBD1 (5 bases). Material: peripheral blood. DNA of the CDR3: TGTGCCAGTAGTATAGTAGTCAGGGTGACCGGGGCCAACGTCCTGACTTTC. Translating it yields CASSIVVRVTGANVLTF. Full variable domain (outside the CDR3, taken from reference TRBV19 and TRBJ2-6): DGGITQSPKYLFRKEGQNVTLSCEQNLNHDAMYWYRQDPGQGLRLIYYSQIVNDFQKGDIAEGYSVSREKKESFPLTVTSAQKNPTAFYLCASSIVVRVTGANVLTFGAGSRLTVL.